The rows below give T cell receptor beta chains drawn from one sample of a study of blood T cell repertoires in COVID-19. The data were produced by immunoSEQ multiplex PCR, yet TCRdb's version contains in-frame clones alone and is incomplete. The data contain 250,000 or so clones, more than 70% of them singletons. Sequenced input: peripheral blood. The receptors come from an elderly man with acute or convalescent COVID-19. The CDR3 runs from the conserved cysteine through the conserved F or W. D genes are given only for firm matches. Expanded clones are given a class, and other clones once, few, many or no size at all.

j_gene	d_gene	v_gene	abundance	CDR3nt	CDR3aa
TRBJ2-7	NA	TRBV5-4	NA	TGTGCCAGCAGCTCACAGGGAAGCCCCTACGAGCAGTACTTC	CASSSQGSPYEQYF
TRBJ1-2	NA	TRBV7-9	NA	TGTGCCAGCAGCTTAGTGGGCGCGGGCGGCTACACCTTC	CASSLVGAGGYTF
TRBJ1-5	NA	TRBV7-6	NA	TGTGCCAGCAGCTTGGCAGGGAGCAATCAGCCCCAGCATTTT	CASSLAGSNQPQHF
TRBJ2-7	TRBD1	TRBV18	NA	TGTGCCAGCTCACCACGGGACAGGGGCTCCTACGAGCAGTACTTC	CASSPRDRGSYEQYF
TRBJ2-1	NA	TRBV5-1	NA	TGCGCCAGCAGCGTTTTAGGGGACTCCCTTTTCAATGAGCAGTTCTTC	CASSVLGDSLFNEQFF
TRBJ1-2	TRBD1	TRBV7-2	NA	TGTGCCAGCAGCCCGGGACAGGGGAGCGATGGCTACACCTTC	CASSPGQGSDGYTF
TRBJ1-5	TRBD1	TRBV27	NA	TGTGCCAGCAGTCCGGGACAGGGCGTTTATAGCAATCAGCCCCAGCATTTT	CASSPGQGVYSNQPQHF
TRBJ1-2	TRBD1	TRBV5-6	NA	TGTGCCAGCAGCAAGCCCAGGGGGCCGACCTATGGCTACACCTTC	CASSKPRGPTYGYTF
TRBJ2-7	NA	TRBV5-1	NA	TGCGCCAGCAGCTTGATGGGAGGCCCCTACGAGCAGTACTTC	CASSLMGGPYEQYF
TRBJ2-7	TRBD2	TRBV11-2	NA	TGTGCCAGCAGCTTGACTAGCGGGACCTACGAGCAGTACTTC	CASSLTSGTYEQYF
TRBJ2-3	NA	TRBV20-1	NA	TGCAGTGCTAGTATGAGGGCGGCAGACACAGATACGCAGTATTTT	CSASMRAADTDTQYF
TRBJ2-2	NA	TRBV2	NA	TGTGCCATACCGGGAACAGCCACTAACACCGGGGAGCTGTTTTTT	CAIPGTATNTGELFF
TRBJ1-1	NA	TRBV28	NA	TGTGCCAGCCTGGACAGAATGAACACTGAAGCTTTCTTT	CASLDRMNTEAFF
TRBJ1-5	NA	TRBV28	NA	TGTGCCAGCAGTTTGAACAGGCCATCCTTAAGGGGTAGCAATCAGCCCCAGCATTTT	CASSLNRPSLRGSNQPQHF
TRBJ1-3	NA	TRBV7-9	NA	TGTGCCAGCAGCTTAGGACACCTAAACACCATATATTTT	CASSLGHLNTIYF
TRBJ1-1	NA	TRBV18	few	TGTGCCAGCTCACTACAGGAGAACACTGAAGCTTTCTTT	CASSLQENTEAFF
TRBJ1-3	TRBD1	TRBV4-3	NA	TGCGCCAGCAGCCAAGATCTGGCAGGGGGAACGAACACCATATATTTT	CASSQDLAGGTNTIYF
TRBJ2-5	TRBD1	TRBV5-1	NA	TGCGCCAGCAGCTTTGGACAGGGAGAGACCCAGTACTTC	CASSFGQGETQYF
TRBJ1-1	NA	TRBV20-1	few	TGCAGTGCTAGTCGGGGGGAGAACACTGAAGCTTTCTTT	CSASRGENTEAFF
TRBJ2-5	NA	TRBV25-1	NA	TGTGCCAGCAGTGAATTTCGGGGATCGCAAGAGACCCAGTACTTC	CASSEFRGSQETQYF
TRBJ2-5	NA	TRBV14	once	TGTGCCAGCAGCCAGACAGTCCAAGAGACCCAGTACTTC	CASSQTVQETQYF
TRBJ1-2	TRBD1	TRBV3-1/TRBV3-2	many	TGTGCCAGCAGCCTCTCCGGGACAGGATCCTATGGCTACACCTTC	CASSLSGTGSYGYTF
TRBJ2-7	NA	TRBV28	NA	TGTGCCAGCAGGCAACAGGGCTCCCTTTCCTACGAGCAGTACTTC	CASRQQGSLSYEQYF
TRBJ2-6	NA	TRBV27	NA	TGTGCCAGCACCCCCCGGCAGACAGGGGCCAACGTCCTGACTTTC	CASTPRQTGANVLTF
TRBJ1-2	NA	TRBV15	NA	TGTGCCACCAGCAGAGACCCAGGGGACTATGGCTACACCTTC	CATSRDPGDYGYTF
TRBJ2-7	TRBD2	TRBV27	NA	TGTGCCAGCAGTGCTAGCGGGACCTACGAGCAGTACTTC	CASSASGTYEQYF
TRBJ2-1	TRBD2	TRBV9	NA	TGTGCCAGCAAGGGCCGGGAGGGAGAGAATGAGCAGTTCTTC	CASKGREGENEQFF
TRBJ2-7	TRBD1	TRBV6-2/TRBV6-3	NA	TGTGCCAGCAGTTACTCGACGACAGGGGGGAAGGACGAGCAGTACTTC	CASSYSTTGGKDEQYF
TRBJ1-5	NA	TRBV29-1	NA	TGCAGCGCAAGACTGGCAGGGCAGCCCCAGCATTTT	CSARLAGQPQHF
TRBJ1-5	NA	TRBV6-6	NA	TGTGCCAGCACCAGAGGACGGGAAAATCAGCCCCAGCATTTT	CASTRGRENQPQHF
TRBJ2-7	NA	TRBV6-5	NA	TGTGCCAGCACCCCCAGCGGTCGTTACGAGCAGTACTTC	CASTPSGRYEQYF
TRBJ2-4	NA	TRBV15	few	TGTGCCACCATCCGAGGGGGGGAGGACATTCAGTACTTC	CATIRGGEDIQYF
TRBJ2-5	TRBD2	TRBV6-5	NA	TGTGCCAGCAGCGTGGCGACTAGCGGGACGGAGACCCAGTACTTC	CASSVATSGTETQYF
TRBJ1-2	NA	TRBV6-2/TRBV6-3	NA	TGTGCCAGCAGTTACAGCGGCCCCCGAGGCTATGGCTACACCTTC	CASSYSGPRGYGYTF
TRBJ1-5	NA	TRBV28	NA	TGTGCCAGCAGTTCAGCAGGGTCTATGCAGCCCCAGCATTTT	CASSSAGSMQPQHF
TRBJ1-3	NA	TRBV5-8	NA	TGTGCCAGCAGCTTCGGGACATCCGGAAACACCATATATTTT	CASSFGTSGNTIYF
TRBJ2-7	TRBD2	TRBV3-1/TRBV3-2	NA	TGTGCCAGCAGCCAAGGAGCTAGCGGTGGCGAGCAGTACTTC	CASSQGASGGEQYF
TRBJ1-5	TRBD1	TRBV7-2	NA	TGTGCCAGCAGCTTCCCGAGCCTCTTACGGGACAGCGATCAGCCCCAGCATTTT	CASSFPSLLRDSDQPQHF
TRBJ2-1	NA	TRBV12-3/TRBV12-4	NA	TGTGCCAGCAGCCCTTTTAGAAAGGAGCAGTTCTTC	CASSPFRKEQFF
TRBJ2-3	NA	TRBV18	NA	TGTGCCAGCTCGGTAGCGGCTAGGGAGACAGATACGCAGTATTTT	CASSVAARETDTQYF
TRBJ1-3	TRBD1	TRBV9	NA	TGTGCCAGCAGCGTAGCGAGCGGGAGGGGGCGGAACACCATATATTTT	CASSVASGRGRNTIYF
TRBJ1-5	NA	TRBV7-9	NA	TGTGCCAGCAGCCACCGTTCTGTCGGACAGCACAATCAGCCCCAGCATTTT	CASSHRSVGQHNQPQHF